The TCR beta chain described here comes from a study of cytomegalovirus exposure and HLA in healthy donors. CDR3 length: 15 amino acids. Per the germline V gene, CDR1 is SGHVS and CDR2 is FQNEAQ. V trimming: 0 bases; J trimming: 0 bases; junction bases outside the gene matches: 1. Method: immunoSEQ multiplex PCR; TCRdb's copy keeps in-frame clones and lacks some. The sample yields fewer than 350,000 clones, 70% to 90% seen once. The chain combines TRBV7-8 with TRBJ2-7, with 8 bases aligning to TRBD1. Source material: PBMCs. The clonotype originates from a woman aged 18-29 years in good health and CMV-seronegative. The CDR3, as DNA: TGTGCCAGCAGCTTAGCGGGACAGGCCTCCTACGAGCAGTACTTC. This encodes CASSLAGQASYEQYF.